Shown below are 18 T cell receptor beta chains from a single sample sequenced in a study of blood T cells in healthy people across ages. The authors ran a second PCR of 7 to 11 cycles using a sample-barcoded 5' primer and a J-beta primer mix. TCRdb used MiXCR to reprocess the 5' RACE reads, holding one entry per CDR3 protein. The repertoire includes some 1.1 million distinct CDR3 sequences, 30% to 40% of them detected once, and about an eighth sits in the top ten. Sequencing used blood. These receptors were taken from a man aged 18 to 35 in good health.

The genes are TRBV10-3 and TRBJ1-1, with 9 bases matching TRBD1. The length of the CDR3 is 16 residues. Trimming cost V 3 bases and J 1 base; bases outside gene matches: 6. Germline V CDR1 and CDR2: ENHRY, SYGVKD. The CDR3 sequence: CAISDTAQGANTEAFF. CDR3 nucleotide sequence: TGTGCCATCAGTGATACGGCACAGGGGGCGAACACTGAAGCTTTCTTT.

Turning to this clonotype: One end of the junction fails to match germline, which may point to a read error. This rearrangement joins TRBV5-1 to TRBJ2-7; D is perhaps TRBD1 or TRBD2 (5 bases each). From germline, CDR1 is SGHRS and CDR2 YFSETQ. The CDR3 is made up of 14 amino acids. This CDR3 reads CASSLLGGTYELYF. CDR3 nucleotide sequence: TGCGCCAGCAGCTTGCTTGGGGGAACCTACGAGCTGTACTTC.

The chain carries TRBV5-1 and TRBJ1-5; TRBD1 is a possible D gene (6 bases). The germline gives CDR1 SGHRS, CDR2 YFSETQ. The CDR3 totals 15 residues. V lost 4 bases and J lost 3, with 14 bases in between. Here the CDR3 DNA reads TGCGCCAGCAGCATAGACGGGGGCTCCAATCAGCCCCAGCATTTT. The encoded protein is CASSIDGGSNQPQHF.

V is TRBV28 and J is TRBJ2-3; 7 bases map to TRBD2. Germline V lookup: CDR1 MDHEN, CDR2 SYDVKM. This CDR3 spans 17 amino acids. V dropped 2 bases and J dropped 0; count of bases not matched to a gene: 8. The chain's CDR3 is CASSLIERGFSTDTQYF. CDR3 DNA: TGTGCCAGCAGTTTAATTGAGCGGGGTTTCAGCACAGATACGCAGTATTTT.

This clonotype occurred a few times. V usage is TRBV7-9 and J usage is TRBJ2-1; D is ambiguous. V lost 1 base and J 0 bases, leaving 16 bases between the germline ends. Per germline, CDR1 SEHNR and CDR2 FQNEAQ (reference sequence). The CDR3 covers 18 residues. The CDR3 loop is CASSLVLGRNGSYNEQFF. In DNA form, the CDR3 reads TGTGCCAGCAGCTTAGTACTGGGCCGTAATGGCTCCTACAATGAGCAGTTCTTC. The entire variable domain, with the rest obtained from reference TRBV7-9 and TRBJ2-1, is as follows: DTGVSQNPRHKITKRGQNVTFRCDPISEHNRLYWYRQTLGQGPEFLTYFQNEAQLEKSRLLSDRFSAERPKGSFSTLEIQRTEQGDSAMYLCASSLVLGRNGSYNEQFFGPGTRLTVL.

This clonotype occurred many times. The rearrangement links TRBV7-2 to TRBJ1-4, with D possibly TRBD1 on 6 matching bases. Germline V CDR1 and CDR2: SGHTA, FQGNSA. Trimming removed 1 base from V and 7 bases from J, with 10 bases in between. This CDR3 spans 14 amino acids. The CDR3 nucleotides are TGTGCCAGCAGCTTAGGCAGAGGGGGTGAAAAACTGTTTTTT. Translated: CASSLGRGGEKLFF.

The CDR3 coding sequence is TGTGCCAGCTCACCCTCTCCCACATATATTCGGAGGGGCCAGGGAAACATTCAGTACTTC. This gives the protein CASSPSPTYIRRGQGNIQYF. The chain uses TRBV18 and TRBJ2-4, with D tentatively TRBD2 (6 bases). V was clipped by 3 bases and J by 6 bases, with 30 bases between them. In germline, CDR1 is KGHSH, CDR2 LQKENI. The CDR3 loop spans 20 amino acids.

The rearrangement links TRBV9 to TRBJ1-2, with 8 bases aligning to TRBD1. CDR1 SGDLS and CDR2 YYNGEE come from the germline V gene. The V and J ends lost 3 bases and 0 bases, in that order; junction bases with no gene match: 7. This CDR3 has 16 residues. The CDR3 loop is CASSARDRLTNYGYTF. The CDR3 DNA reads TGTGCCAGCAGCGCCCGGGACAGGCTCACTAACTATGGCTACACCTTC.

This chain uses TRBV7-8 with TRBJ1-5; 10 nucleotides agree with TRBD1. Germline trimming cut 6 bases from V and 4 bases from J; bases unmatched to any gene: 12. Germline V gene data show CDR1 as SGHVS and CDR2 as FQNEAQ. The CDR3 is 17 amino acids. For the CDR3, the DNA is TGTGCCAGCAGTTCCCGGAGGGACAGGGGCTTTAATCAGCCCCAGCATTTT. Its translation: CASSSRRDRGFNQPQHF.

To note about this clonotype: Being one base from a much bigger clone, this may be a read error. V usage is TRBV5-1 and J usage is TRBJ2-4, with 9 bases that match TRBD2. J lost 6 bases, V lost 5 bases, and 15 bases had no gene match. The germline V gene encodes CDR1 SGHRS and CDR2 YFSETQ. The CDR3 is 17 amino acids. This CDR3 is CASSYGLASVPGNIQYF. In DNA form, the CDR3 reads TGCGCCAGCAGTTACGGACTAGCGAGCGTCCCGGGAAACATTCAGTACTTC.

This chain's CDR3 is CSARDDADGWFKNTGELFF. The CDR3 DNA reads TGCAGTGCTAGAGACGACGCGGACGGGTGGTTTAAGAACACCGGGGAGCTGTTTTTT. The gene calls are TRBV20-1 and TRBJ2-2; D unclear. Trimming left V 0 bases short and J 1 base short, with 21 bases between. CDR1 and CDR2 (germline): DFQATT, SNEGSKA (reference sequence). The CDR3 runs 19 residues.

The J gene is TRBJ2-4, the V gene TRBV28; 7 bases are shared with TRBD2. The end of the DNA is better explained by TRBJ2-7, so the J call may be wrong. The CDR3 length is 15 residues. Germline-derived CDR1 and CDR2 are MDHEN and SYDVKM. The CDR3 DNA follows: TGTGCCAGCCTAACCGCCGGGAGGAGTGGTTACGAGCAGTACTTC. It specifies CASLTAGRSGYEQYF.

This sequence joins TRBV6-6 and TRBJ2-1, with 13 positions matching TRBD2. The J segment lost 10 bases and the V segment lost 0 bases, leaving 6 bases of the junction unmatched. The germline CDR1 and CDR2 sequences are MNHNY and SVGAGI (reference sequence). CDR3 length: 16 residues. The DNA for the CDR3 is TGTGCCAGCAGTTACTCGCGACTAGCGGGGGGCGGGGAGCAGTTCTTC. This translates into CASSYSRLAGGGEQFF.

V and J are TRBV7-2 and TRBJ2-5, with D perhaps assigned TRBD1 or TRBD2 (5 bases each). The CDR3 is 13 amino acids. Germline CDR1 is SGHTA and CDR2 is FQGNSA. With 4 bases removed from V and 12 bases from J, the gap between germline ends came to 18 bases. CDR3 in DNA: TGTGCCAGCAGCTCGTTAAACCGGGACCGTAAGTACTTC. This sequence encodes CASSSLNRDRKYF.

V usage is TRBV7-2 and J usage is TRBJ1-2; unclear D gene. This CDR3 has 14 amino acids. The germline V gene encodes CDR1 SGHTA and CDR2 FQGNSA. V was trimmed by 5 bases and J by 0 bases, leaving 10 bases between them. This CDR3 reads CASSITAPNYGYTF. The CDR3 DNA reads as TGTGCCAGCAGCATAACAGCCCCTAACTATGGCTACACCTTC.

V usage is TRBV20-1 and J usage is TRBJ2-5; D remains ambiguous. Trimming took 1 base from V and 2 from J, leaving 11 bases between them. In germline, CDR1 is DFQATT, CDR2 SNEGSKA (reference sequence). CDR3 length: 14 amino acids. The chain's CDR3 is CSARGALPQETQYF. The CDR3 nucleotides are TGCAGTGCTAGAGGGGCTCTGCCGCAAGAGACCCAGTACTTC.

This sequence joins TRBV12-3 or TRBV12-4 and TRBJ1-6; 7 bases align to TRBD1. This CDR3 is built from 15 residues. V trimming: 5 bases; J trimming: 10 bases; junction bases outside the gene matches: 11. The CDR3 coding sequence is TGTGCCAGCAGTACCGGACAGGCGGCGTACTCACCCCTCCACTTT. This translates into CASSTGQAAYSPLHF.

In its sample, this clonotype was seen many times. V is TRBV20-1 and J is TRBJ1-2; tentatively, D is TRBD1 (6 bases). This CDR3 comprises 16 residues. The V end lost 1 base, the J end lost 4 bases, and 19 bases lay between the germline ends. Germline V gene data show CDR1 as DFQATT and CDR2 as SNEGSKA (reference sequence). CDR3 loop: CSARAAMDRITYGYTF. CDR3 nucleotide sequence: TGCAGTGCTAGAGCGGCCATGGACAGAATAACCTATGGCTACACCTTC.